One and the same sample provided the 22 T cell receptor beta chains below, sequenced in a study of cytomegalovirus exposure and HLA in healthy donors. Use of 60 Vbeta and 13 Jbeta primers characterized the PCR. Method: immunoSEQ multiplex PCR; TCRdb's copy keeps in-frame clones and lacks some. The table lists around 140,000 clones, more than 70% of them singletons. The sample consisted of PBMCs. These receptors were obtained from a middle-aged man in good health and CMV-seronegative.

The gene calls are TRBV6-5 and TRBJ1-5, with D perhaps TRBD1 (6 bases). Trimming took off 6 bases at V and 7 bases at J, with 13 bases between the two ends. This CDR3 region has 13 residues. Germline lookup yields CDR1 MNHEY and CDR2 SVGAGI. The CDR3 nucleotides read TGTGCCAGCAGACAACAGGGAGGGCAGCCCCAGCATTTT. Amino acid sequence: CASRQQGGQPQHF.

This chain joins TRBV5-1 and TRBJ1-5; 8 bases line up with TRBD1. J was trimmed by 1 base and V by 0 bases; bases with no gene match: 0. CDR1 and CDR2 (germline): SGHRS, YFSETQ. The CDR3 runs to 15 residues. This chain's CDR3 is CASSLGDRSNQPQHF. CDR3 in DNA: TGCGCCAGCAGCTTGGGGGACAGGAGCAATCAGCCCCAGCATTTT.

J is TRBJ2-3 and V is TRBV19; 9 nucleotides agree with TRBD1. After removal of 6 bases from V and 2 bases from J, the junction contained 3 bases not matched to a gene. CDR3 length equals 14 residues. Germline V CDR1 and CDR2: LNHDA, SQIVND (reference sequence). The CDR3 is CASRTGGTTDTQYF. For the CDR3, the DNA is TGTGCCAGTAGGACAGGGGGAACCACAGATACGCAGTATTTT.

CDR3 sequence reads: CASSLLAGGGEQFF. The CDR3 DNA reads as TGTGCCAGCAGCTTACTAGCGGGGGGTGGTGAGCAGTTCTTC. The chain employs TRBV6-5 and TRBJ2-1; 12 bases agree with TRBD2. J gave up 9 bases and V 6 bases, and 6 bases lay outside the gene matches. Per germline, CDR1 MNHEY and CDR2 SVGAGI. The CDR3 is 14 residues long.

The chain carries TRBV29-1 and TRBJ2-3, with TRBD2 matching 9 bases. With V trimmed by 2 bases and J by 2 bases, 11 bases remained unmatched. This CDR3 has 17 amino acids. CDR1 and CDR2 (germline): SQVTM, ANQGSEA. The DNA for the CDR3 is TGCAGCGTTGAATTATCGGCTAGCGGGGCCTACACAGATACGCAGTATTTT. Protein: CSVELSASGAYTDTQYF.

This clone appeared a few times. V is TRBV2 and J is TRBJ2-7, with TRBD2 matching over 7 bases. The CDR3 is 14 amino acids. Germline CDR1 SNHLY, CDR2 FYNNEI. Losses at the gene ends were 5 bases for V and 4 bases for J; bases not matched to a gene: 8. This CDR3 is CASSRPGGLYEQYF. The CDR3 coding sequence is TGTGCCAGCAGTCGACCGGGAGGCCTATACGAGCAGTACTTC.

This clone was recorded many times. CDR3 coding DNA: TGTGCCAGCATCGGGACAGGGGGTCTCTACGAGCAGTACTTC. It specifies CASIGTGGLYEQYF. The chain has TRBV28 and TRBJ2-7; TRBD1 agrees at 11 bases. V dropped 7 bases and J dropped 3; count of bases not matched to a gene: 5. This CDR3 region has 14 residues. The V gene's germline CDR1 is MDHEN and CDR2 SYDVKM.

The rearrangement uses TRBV19 and TRBJ2-5, with D maybe TRBD1 (6 bases). The V gene's germline CDR1 is LNHDA and CDR2 SQIVND (reference sequence). V lost 3 bases and J lost 4, with 15 bases in between. The CDR3 contains 15 residues. CDR3 nucleotide sequence: TGTGCCAGTAGTATTGATCAGGGGAATCGAGAGACCCAGTACTTC. It yields the protein CASSIDQGNRETQYF.

This CDR3 is CASSLTGTGVGNEQFF. The CDR3 region has the DNA TGTGCCAGCAGTTTGACCGGGACAGGGGTTGGCAATGAGCAGTTCTTC. The chain employs TRBV28 and TRBJ2-1, with 10 bases that match TRBD1. In germline, CDR1 is MDHEN, CDR2 SYDVKM. The CDR3 covers 16 residues. V gave up 3 bases and J gave up 6 bases; unmatched junction bases: 8.

This clone was seen a handful of times. The chain links TRBV19 to TRBJ2-7, with 8 bases that match TRBD1. The CDR3 is 15 residues long. Germline values: CDR1 LNHDA, CDR2 SQIVND (reference sequence). After removal of 3 bases from V and 2 bases from J, the junction contained 6 bases not matched to a gene. The CDR3 sequence: CASSISPDRAYEQYF. The CDR3 nucleotides are TGTGCCAGTAGTATTTCCCCGGACAGGGCCTACGAGCAGTACTTC.

The chain links TRBV28 to TRBJ1-2, with a possible D match to TRBD1 (5 bases). The CDR3 spans 13 residues. Trimming removed 8 bases at V and 4 bases at J, with 14 bases between. Germline CDR1 and CDR2: MDHEN and SYDVKM. The CDR3 DNA reads as TGTGCCAGCGTCCCGGGGGGTGGCTATGGCTACACCTTC. Translation: CASVPGGGYGYTF.

This clone was picked up a small number of times. In nucleotides, the CDR3 is TGTGCCAGCAGTGAATATGAAGGGGGTGGTCAGCCCCAGCATTTT. Its translation: CASSEYEGGGQPQHF. V is TRBV25-1 and J is TRBJ1-5; possibly TRBD1 for D (6 bases). Germline V gene lookup returns CDR1 MGHDK and CDR2 SYGVNS. The CDR3 totals 15 residues. Between the trimmed V and J ends, which lost 0 bases and 6 bases, there was a span of 12 bases.

V usage is TRBV9 and J usage is TRBJ2-1, with 9 bases matching TRBD2. V dropped 4 bases and J dropped 3; count of bases not matched to a gene: 11. Germline loops: CDR1 SGDLS, CDR2 YYNGEE. This CDR3 is 17 amino acids long. DNA of the CDR3: TGTGCCAGCAGCCCAGGGCTCGGCGGGGGGGACTACAATGAGCAGTTCTTC. It specifies CASSPGLGGGDYNEQFF.

This clone occurred a few times. Other DNA sequences in the same sample also yield this CDR3. The rearrangement uses TRBV5-1 and TRBJ1-2, with 8 positions matching TRBD1. J lost 2 bases, V lost 0 bases, and 0 bases had no gene match. The CDR3 totals 14 residues. Germline CDR1 reads SGHRS; CDR2 reads YFSETQ. CDR3 sequence (DNA): TGCGCCAGCAGCTTGGACAGGGGGAACTATGGCTACACCTTC. Translation gives CASSLDRGNYGYTF.

J is TRBJ1-1 and V is TRBV12-2; TRBD1 reflects the table's D call only, with no check against the DNA. TRBV12-2 constitutes a pseudogene. This CDR3 comprises 14 residues. In DNA, the CDR3 is TGTGCAAGTCGCGAAGACAGGGGGGACACTGAAGCTTTCTTT. Residues: CASREDRGDTEAFF.

This rearrangement joins TRBV6-5 to TRBJ2-1; 7 bases fit TRBD2. CDR1 and CDR2 (germline): MNHEY, SVGAGI. CDR3 size: 14 residues. Losses at the gene ends were 10 bases for V and 9 bases for J; bases not matched to a gene: 15. The DNA for the CDR3 is TGTGCCACCTATAGACCTGCGGGGAGGGGTGAGCAGTTCTTC. As protein: CATYRPAGRGEQFF.

To note about this clone: Germline is not matched at one junction end, which may reflect a read error. The V gene is TRBV7-9, the J gene TRBJ2-7; 9 bases map to TRBD1. The CDR3 runs to 15 residues. Germline values: CDR1 SEHNR, CDR2 FQNEAQ (reference sequence). CDR3 region: CSSSSDRGDLYEQYF. Here the CDR3 DNA reads TGTTCCAGCAGCTCAGACAGGGGGGATTTATACGAGCAGTACTTC. Drawing the rest from reference TRBV7-9 and TRBJ2-7, the complete variable domain is DTGVSQNPRHKITKRGQNVTFRCDPISEHNRLYWYRQTLGQGPEFLTYFQNEAQLEKSRLLSDRFSAERPKGSFSTLEIQRTEQGDSAMYLCSSSSDRGDLYEQYFGPGTRLTVT.

V is TRBV7-9 and J is TRBJ1-1; D not certain. This CDR3 is built from 15 residues. CDR1 is SEHNR, CDR2 FQNEAQ, per germline (reference sequence). V gave up 2 bases and J gave up 1 base, with 11 bases separating them. CDR3 protein: CASSLPNTGNTEAFF. The CDR3 region has the DNA TGTGCCAGCAGCTTACCCAATACGGGGAACACTGAAGCTTTCTTT.

The chain combines TRBV6-5 with TRBJ2-1; 10 bases are a match to TRBD2. Germline loops: CDR1 MNHEY, CDR2 SVGAGI. Trimming took 2 bases from V and 5 from J; bases not matched to a gene: 3. This CDR3 has 15 amino acids. The CDR3 nucleotides read TGTGCCAGCAGTTACAGCGGGGGGGCCGACAATGAGCAGTTCTTC. It encodes CASSYSGGADNEQFF.

The chain links TRBV6-6 to TRBJ2-2; 8 bases match TRBD1. The length of the CDR3 is 15 residues. The germline gives CDR1 MNHNY, CDR2 SVGAGI (reference sequence). Unmatched junction bases numbered 8, after V lost 5 bases and J lost 6 bases. CDR3 residues: CASSPLTGEAGELFF. The DNA of the CDR3 is TGTGCCAGCAGTCCCTTGACAGGGGAGGCCGGGGAGCTGTTTTTT.

The V gene is TRBV6-1, the J gene TRBJ1-2, with 8 bases fitting TRBD1. In germline, CDR1 is MNHNS, CDR2 SASEGT. The CDR3 covers 14 residues. J gave up 3 bases and V 1 base, and 1 base lay outside the gene matches. The CDR3 is CASSEGTGYYGYTF. The CDR3 bases are TGTGCCAGCAGTGAAGGGACAGGGTACTATGGCTACACCTTC.

The V and J genes are TRBV27 and TRBJ2-2, with TRBD1 matching 7 bases. CDR1 and CDR2 (germline): MNHEY, SMNVEV (reference sequence). V dropped 7 bases and J dropped 5; count of bases not matched to a gene: 7. The CDR3 has 14 amino acids. The CDR3 DNA reads TGTGCCAGCAACGAGTACAGGGGAACCGGGGAGCTGTTTTTT. This encodes CASNEYRGTGELFF.